This TCR beta chain was sequenced during a study of T cell responses to AZD1222 COVID-19 vaccine. General study results and limits: Possibly, clonal diversity was underestimated; donors were largely white British and included more females.

TCRdb's table, derived via immunoSEQ multiplex PCR, lists solely in-frame clones and lacks some. The top ten hold under 3.5% of the sample, which has more than 100,000 clones, 75% to 90% seen once. CDR1 and CDR2 from the germline V gene are KGHSH and LQKENI. This CDR3 is 16 amino acids long. The V and J ends lost 1 base and 0 bases respectively, with 10 bases between them. In regard to this clone: Its antigen is as yet unknown.

This sequence was found in an adult in good health. The gene calls are TRBV18 and TRBJ1-3; the D is unclear. Sequenced here: peripheral blood, sampled on day 0 of AZD1222 vaccination. As DNA, the CDR3 is TGTGCCAGCTCACCACAAGGGCCGAGCTCTGGAAACACCATATATTTT. Its protein product is CASSPQGPSSGNTIYF.